The 11 T cell receptor beta chains in this list originate from one sample, sequenced in a study of molecular identifiers for immune sequencing clone quantification. One entry per CDR3 protein results from TCRdb running MiXCR on the PCR reads. Among some 580,000 distinct CDR3 sequences listed, roughly 27% were seen once. Sequencing was done on a sample of naive CD8+ T cells from blood, with Jurkat cell RNA spiked in. Described subset: FACS-sorted CD8+CD4-CCR7+CD45RA+ naive T cells. Every receptor here comes from a human donor in good health. Some libraries in this study had Jurkat cell RNA spiked in.

The table lists this clonotype with a few counts. The rearrangement links TRBV10-3 to TRBJ2-7; no reliable D call. Germline V CDR1 and CDR2: ENHRY, SYGVKD. This CDR3 spans 14 amino acids. Trimming took 2 bases from V and 1 from J, leaving 9 bases between them. As DNA, the CDR3 is TGTGCCATCAGTGAGGGACCAATTTCCTACGAGCAGTACTTC. Protein product: CAISEGPISYEQYF.

The CDR3 sequence: CASSLSAAEELFF. CDR3 in DNA: TGTGCCAGCAGTTTATCGGCAGCTGAGGAGCTGTTTTTT. The rearrangement links TRBV27 to TRBJ2-2; D call uncertain. The V end was cut by 0 bases, the J end by 10 bases, with 9 bases between. CDR1 and CDR2 from the germline V gene are MNHEY and SMNVEV (reference sequence). This CDR3 is 13 amino acids long.

This clonotype was recorded a few times. J is TRBJ2-3 and V is TRBV19; no firm D call. Germline V lookup: CDR1 LNHDA, CDR2 SQIVND (reference sequence). This CDR3 comprises 14 residues. V was cut by 0 bases and J by 2 bases, with 6 bases left in between. CDR3 in DNA: TGTGCCAGTAGTATAGAGGCCTACACAGATACGCAGTATTTT. It yields the protein CASSIEAYTDTQYF. The full variable domain, in which reference TRBV19 and TRBJ2-3 provide the parts outside the CDR3, is DGGITQSPKYLFRKEGQNVTLSCEQNLNHDAMYWYRQDPGQGLRLIYYSQIVNDFQKGDIAEGYSVSREKKESFPLTVTSAQKNPTAFYLCASSIEAYTDTQYFGPGTRLTVL.

A note on this clonotype: This sequence may be a read error, since a much larger clone differs from it by one base. The CDR3 ends on some other residue instead of the conserved phenylalanine or tryptophan, so this is likely a read error. The limits of the CDR3 on the DNA are not certain, so only TCRdb's listed CDR3 is given. This chain connects TRBV23-1 to TRBJ1-4; TRBD1 is the table's D call and was not checked against the DNA. TRBV23-1 is recorded as an ORF, its role being uncertain. The CDR3 has 11 residues if both end residues are counted. The CDR3 loop reads CASSPWRGDRV.

Worth noting for this clonotype: A much larger clone lies a single base off, so this may be a read error. This chain links TRBV6-2 or TRBV6-3 with TRBJ1-5; D might be TRBD1 (5 bases). The germline V gene has CDR1 MNHEY and CDR2 SVGEGT. The CDR3 covers 17 residues. Trimming took 11 bases from V and 2 from J, leaving 25 bases between them. Here the CDR3 reads CAGTNTPSTGGNQPQHF. For the CDR3, the DNA is TGTGCCGGCACTAATACCCCCTCCACAGGAGGCAATCAGCCCCAGCATTTT.

With respect to this clonotype: Just one base apart from a much larger clone, this may be a read error. In nucleotides, the CDR3 is TGTGCCAGCAGCTTGTTCGATTCAGGAAACACCATATATTTT. It specifies CASSLFDSGNTIYF. The rearrangement links TRBV5-6 to TRBJ1-3, with D uncertain. Germline V lookup: CDR1 SGHDT, CDR2 YYEEEE. Deletions cut 1 base from V and 4 bases from J, with 9 bases between. This CDR3 is 14 amino acids long.

The sample holds many counts of this clonotype. The chain recombines TRBV6-6 with TRBJ1-5; D may be TRBD1 (5 bases). V dropped 9 bases and J dropped 5 bases, with 17 bases sitting between them. The CDR3 is 14 residues long. Germline V gene data show CDR1 as MNHNY and CDR2 as SVGAGI (reference sequence). The CDR3 nucleotides are TGTGCCAGTAAGTGGGCAGGGAGCGATCAGCCCCAGCATTTT. Translated: CASKWAGSDQPQHF.

This sequence joins TRBV11-2 and TRBJ2-7; perhaps TRBD1 as D (6 bases). V lost 2 bases and J lost 0, with 20 bases in between. Germline V gene lookup returns CDR1 SGHAT and CDR2 FQNNGV. The CDR3 loop spans 18 amino acids. The CDR3 region is CASSLFLAGTPSSYEQYF. In nucleotides, the CDR3 is TGTGCCAGCAGCTTATTTTTGGCCGGGACACCAAGCTCCTACGAGCAGTACTTC.

This clonotype occurred many times. The V call is TRBV28, the J call TRBJ2-2, with D unresolved. Germline assignment: CDR1 MDHEN and CDR2 SYDVKM. CDR3 length equals 16 residues. Trimming left V 2 bases short and J 4 bases short, with 14 bases between. CDR3 loop: CASSLIQVRPTGELFF. Here the CDR3 DNA reads TGTGCCAGCAGTTTAATCCAGGTCCGGCCCACCGGGGAGCTGTTTTTT. Based on the CDR3 plus reference TRBV28 and TRBJ2-2, the full variable domain is DVKVTQSSRYLVKRTGEKVFLECVQDMDHENMFWYRQDPGLGLRLIYFSYDVKMKEKGDIPEGYSVSREKKERFSLILESASTNQTSMYLCASSLIQVRPTGELFFGEGSRLTVL.

The V gene is TRBV12-3 or TRBV12-4, the J gene TRBJ2-2; D could derive from TRBD1 or TRBD2 (6 bases each). Trimming took off 7 bases at V and 3 bases at J, with 15 bases between the two ends. The CDR3 contains 15 residues. CDR3 in DNA: TGTGCCAGCACATCCCCGAGGGGGGACACCGGGGAGCTGTTTTTT. This translates into CASTSPRGDTGELFF.

This clonotype was seen only a few times. An end of the junction differs from the germline gene, which may be a read error. The chain joins TRBV5-3 to TRBJ1-4; no definite D call. TRBV5-3 is an ORF; its function is uncertain. The CDR3 has 16 amino acids. The CDR3 DNA reads TGTGCCAGCAGCTTGGAAGGATTTGCAACTAATGAAAAACTGTTTTTT. Amino acids: CASSLEGFATNEKLFF.